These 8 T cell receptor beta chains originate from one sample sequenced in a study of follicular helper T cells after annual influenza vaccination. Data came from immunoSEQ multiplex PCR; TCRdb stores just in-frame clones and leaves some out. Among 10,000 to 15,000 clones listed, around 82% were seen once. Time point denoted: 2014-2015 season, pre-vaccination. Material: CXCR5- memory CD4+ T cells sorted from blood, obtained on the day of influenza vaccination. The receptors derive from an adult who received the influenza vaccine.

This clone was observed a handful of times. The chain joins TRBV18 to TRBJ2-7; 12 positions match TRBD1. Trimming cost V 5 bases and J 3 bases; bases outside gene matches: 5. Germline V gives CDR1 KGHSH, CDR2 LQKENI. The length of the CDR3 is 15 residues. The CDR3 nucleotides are TGTGCCAGCTCATCAGGGACAGGGGGCCACTACGAGCAGTACTTC. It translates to CASSSGTGGHYEQYF.

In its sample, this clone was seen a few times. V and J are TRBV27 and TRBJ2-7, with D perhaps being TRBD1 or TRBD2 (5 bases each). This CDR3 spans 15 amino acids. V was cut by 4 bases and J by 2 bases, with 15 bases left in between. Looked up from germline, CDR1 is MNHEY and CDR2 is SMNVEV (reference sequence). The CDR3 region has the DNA TGTGCCAGCAGTTGGGGGACCGGTCGAACCTACGAGCAGTACTTC. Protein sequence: CASSWGTGRTYEQYF.

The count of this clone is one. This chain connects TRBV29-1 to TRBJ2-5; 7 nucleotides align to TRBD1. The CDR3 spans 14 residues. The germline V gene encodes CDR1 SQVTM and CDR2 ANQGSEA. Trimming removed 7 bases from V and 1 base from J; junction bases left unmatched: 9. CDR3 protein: CSALPGQSQETQYF. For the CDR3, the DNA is TGCAGCGCCCTACCGGGACAGAGCCAAGAGACCCAGTACTTC. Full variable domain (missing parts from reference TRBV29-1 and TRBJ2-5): SAVISQKPSRDICQRGTSLTIQCQVDSQVTMMFWYRQQPGQSLTLIATANQGSEATYESGFVIDKFPISRPNLTFSTLTVSNMSPEDSSIYLCSALPGQSQETQYFGPGTRLLVL.

The CDR3 spells CASSEGPNYGYTF. The CDR3 DNA follows: TGTGCGAGCTCAGAGGGTCCTAACTATGGCTACACCTTC. The rearrangement links TRBV9 to TRBJ1-2; D gene unclear. CDR1 is SGDLS, CDR2 YYNGEE, per germline. This CDR3 region has 13 residues.

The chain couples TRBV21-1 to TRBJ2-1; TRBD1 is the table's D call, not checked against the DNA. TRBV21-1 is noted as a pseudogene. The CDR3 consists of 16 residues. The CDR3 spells CASSKGKTAPRGEQFF. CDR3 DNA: TGTGCCAGCAGCAAGGGTAAGACAGCTCCCCGTGGTGAGCAGTTCTTC.

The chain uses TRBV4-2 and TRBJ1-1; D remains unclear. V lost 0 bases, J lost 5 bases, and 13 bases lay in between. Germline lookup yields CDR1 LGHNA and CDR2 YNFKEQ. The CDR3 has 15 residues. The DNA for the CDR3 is TGTGCCAGCAGCCAAGATTGGGTGGGATGGACTGAAGCTTTCTTT. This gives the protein CASSQDWVGWTEAFF.

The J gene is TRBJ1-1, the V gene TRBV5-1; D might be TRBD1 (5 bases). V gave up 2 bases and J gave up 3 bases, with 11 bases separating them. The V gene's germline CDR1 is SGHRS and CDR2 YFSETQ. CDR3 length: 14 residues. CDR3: CASSLQDGDTEAFF. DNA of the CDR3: TGCGCCAGCAGCTTACAGGATGGGGACACTGAAGCTTTCTTT.

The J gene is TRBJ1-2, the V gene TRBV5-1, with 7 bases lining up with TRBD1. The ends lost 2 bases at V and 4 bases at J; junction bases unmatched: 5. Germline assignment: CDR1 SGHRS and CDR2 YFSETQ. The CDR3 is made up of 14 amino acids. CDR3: CASSLQGLGYGYTF. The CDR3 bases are TGCGCCAGCAGCTTACAGGGGCTTGGCTATGGCTACACCTTC.